The T cell receptor beta chain described here comes from a study of OX40 agonist ivuxolimab in advanced cancers. Study-level background: Ivuxolimab, an agonist antibody against OX40 (CD134), was given to patients.

V was clipped by 0 bases and J by 0 bases, with 7 bases between them. CDR1 and CDR2 (germline): SGHKS, YYEKEE (reference sequence). The CDR3 length is 14 residues. TCRdb's table, derived via immunoSEQ multiplex PCR, lists solely in-frame clones and lacks some. The data hold some 77,000 clones, with roughly 88% observed a single time. The chain has TRBV5-5 and TRBJ2-7, with D uncertain. The receptor comes from an adult with an advanced solid tumor such as melanoma, head and neck, liver or kidney cancer. Sequencing was performed on CD4+ or CD8+ T cells sorted from blood, taken in a trial of the OX40 agonist ivuxolimab. CDR3 sequence: CASSLDSGSYEQYF. As DNA, the CDR3 is TGTGCCAGCAGCTTGGACAGTGGCTCCTACGAGCAGTACTTC.